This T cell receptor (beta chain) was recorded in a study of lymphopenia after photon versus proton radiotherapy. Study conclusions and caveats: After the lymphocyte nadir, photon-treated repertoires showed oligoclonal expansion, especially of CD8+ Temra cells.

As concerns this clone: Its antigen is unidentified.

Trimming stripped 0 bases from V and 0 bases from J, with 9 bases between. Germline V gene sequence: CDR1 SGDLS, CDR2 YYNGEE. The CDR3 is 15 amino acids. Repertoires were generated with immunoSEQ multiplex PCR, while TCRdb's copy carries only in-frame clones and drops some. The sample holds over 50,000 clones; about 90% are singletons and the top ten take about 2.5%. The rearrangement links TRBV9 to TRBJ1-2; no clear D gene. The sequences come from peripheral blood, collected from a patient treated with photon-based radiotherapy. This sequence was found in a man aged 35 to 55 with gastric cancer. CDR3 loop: CASSVASSANYGYTF. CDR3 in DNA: TGTGCCAGCAGCGTAGCCTCCTCGGCTAACTATGGCTACACCTTC.